This T cell receptor (beta chain) is from a study of CD8 T cells in ankylosing spondylitis. In its sample, this clonotype was seen a few times. Its target is unknown. Study conclusions and caveats: Blood of patients with ankylosing spondylitis appeared to be characterized by a TCR beta motif of about eight highly homologous variants.

MiXCR was run by TCRdb on the 5' RACE reads, yielding one entry per CDR3 protein. The sample has 350,000 to 450,000 distinct CDR3 sequences; approximately 26% are singletons. The CDR3 is 15 residues long. The germline V gene encodes CDR1 MGHDK and CDR2 SYGVNS. Trimming stripped 4 bases from V and 5 bases from J, with 17 bases between. The source material was blood, either unsorted or a sorted T cell fraction (not recorded which). This TCR derives from a male donor with ankylosing spondylitis. The chain couples TRBV25-1 to TRBJ2-5; weak D call: TRBD2 (6 bases). The CDR3 DNA sequence: TGTGCCAGCAGTGCAGGAGGGGACTGGATTGAGACCCAGTACTTC. Protein sequence: CASSAGGDWIETQYF.